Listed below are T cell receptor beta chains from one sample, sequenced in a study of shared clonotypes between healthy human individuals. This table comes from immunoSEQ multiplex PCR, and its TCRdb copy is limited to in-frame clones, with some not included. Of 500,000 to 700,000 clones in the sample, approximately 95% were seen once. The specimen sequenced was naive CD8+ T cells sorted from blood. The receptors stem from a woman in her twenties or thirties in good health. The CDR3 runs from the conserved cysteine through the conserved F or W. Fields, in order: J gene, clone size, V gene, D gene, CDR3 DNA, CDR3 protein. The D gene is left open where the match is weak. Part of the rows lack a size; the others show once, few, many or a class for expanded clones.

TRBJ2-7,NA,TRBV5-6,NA,TGTGCCAGCAGCTTGATAGAGGCCGAGCAGTACTTC,CASSLIEAEQYF
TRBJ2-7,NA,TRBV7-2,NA,TGTGCCAGCAGCTTAGACCGCGGCGGATCACTTTACTACGAGCAGTACTTC,CASSLDRGGSLYYEQYF
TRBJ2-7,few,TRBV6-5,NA,TGTGCCAGCAGGGAACGGACAGCTCCCACCTACGAGCAGTACTTC,CASRERTAPTYEQYF
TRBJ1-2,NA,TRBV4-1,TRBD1,TGCGCCAGCAGCCAAGAGGGTCCAGGGGGATATAACTATGGCTACACCTTC,CASSQEGPGGYNYGYTF
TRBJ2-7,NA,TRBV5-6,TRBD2,TGTGCCAGCAGCTTGTGGGGCGGGGGAGCCTACGAGCAGTACTTC,CASSLWGGGAYEQYF
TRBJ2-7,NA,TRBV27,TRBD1,TGTGCCAGCAGTGTGTTAACGGGACAGGGGTTGTTTTACGAGCAGTACTTC,CASSVLTGQGLFYEQYF
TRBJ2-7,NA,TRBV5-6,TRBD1,TGTGCCAGCAGCTTGACAAACAGGGGGGACGAGCAGTACTTC,CASSLTNRGDEQYF
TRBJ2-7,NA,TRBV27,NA,TGTGCCAGCAGGCCCCATAGTGGAGTCTACGAGCAGTACTTC,CASRPHSGVYEQYF
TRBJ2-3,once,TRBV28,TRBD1,TGTGCCAGCAGTCCCCCGGACAGGGGGCGGGTGCAGTATTTT,CASSPPDRGRVQYF
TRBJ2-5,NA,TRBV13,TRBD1,TGTGCCAGCAGCGAAACTAACAACAGGGGGCAAGAGACCCAGTACTTC,CASSETNNRGQETQYF
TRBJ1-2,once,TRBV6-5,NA,TGTGCCAGCAGTTACGGGGAAGGGTTGTGGGGCTACACCTTC,CASSYGEGLWGYTF
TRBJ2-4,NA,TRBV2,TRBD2,TGTGCCAGCATGGCAACTAGCGGGAGTTGGGACATTCAGTACTTC,CASMATSGSWDIQYF
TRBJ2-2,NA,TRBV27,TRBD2,TGTGCCAGCACCCCTGCCGGGACTAGTAATACCGGGGAGCTGTTTTTT,CASTPAGTSNTGELFF
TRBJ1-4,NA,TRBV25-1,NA,TGTGCCAGCCACGATAGCGGTGGAGAAAAACTGTTTTTT,CASHDSGGEKLFF
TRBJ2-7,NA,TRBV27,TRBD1,TGTGCCAGCAGTGCGGGACAGGGGGGTTACGAGCAGTACTTC,CASSAGQGGYEQYF
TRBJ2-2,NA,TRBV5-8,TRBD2,TGTGCCAGCAGTTCGTGGGTAGCGGGAGTTACCGGGGAGCTGTTTTTT,CASSSWVAGVTGELFF
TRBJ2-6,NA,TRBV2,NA,TGTGCCAGCAGTGAAGCCTCAGCCGGGGCCAACGTCCTGACTTTC,CASSEASAGANVLTF